These 31 T cell receptor beta chains came from one sample sequenced in a study of cytomegalovirus exposure and HLA in healthy donors. The PCR made use of 60 Vbeta and 13 Jbeta primers. The protocol was immunoSEQ multiplex PCR, while the TCRdb copy is restricted to in-frame clones and leaves out a portion. The sample has 150,000 or so clones, approximately 80% seen once; the top ten hold 2% to 3%. Sequencing was carried out using PBMCs. The receptors were gathered from a man over 45 in good health and CMV-seronegative.

The DNA for the CDR3 is TGTGCCAGCAGCCAACTAGTGAACACTGAAGCTTTCTTT. It encodes CASSQLVNTEAFF. The chain has TRBV4-2 and TRBJ1-1; D gene unclear. The CDR3 consists of 13 residues. The V and J ends lost 2 bases and 0 bases respectively, with 4 bases between them. CDR1 is LGHNA and CDR2 is YNFKEQ in the germline V gene.

The chain is built from TRBV2 and TRBJ2-7; TRBD2 matches at 10 bases. CDR3 length equals 15 residues. V lost 6 bases to trimming and J lost 2 bases; unmatched junction nucleotides: 7. Germline-derived CDR1 and CDR2 are SNHLY and FYNNEI. The CDR3, as DNA: TGTGCCAGCAGGGTTAAGAGCGGGGGGGCCTACGAGCAGTACTTC. Residues: CASRVKSGGAYEQYF.

The chain has TRBV5-1 and TRBJ1-2; D ambiguous. Germline-derived CDR1 and CDR2 are SGHRS and YFSETQ. V dropped 0 bases and J dropped 2 bases, with 8 bases sitting between them. This CDR3 region has 14 residues. The CDR3 sequence: CASSLEAGNYGYTF. For the CDR3, the DNA is TGCGCCAGCAGCTTGGAAGCGGGCAACTATGGCTACACCTTC.

The rearrangement joins TRBV6-1 to TRBJ2-3, with 11 bases fitting TRBD1. The length of the CDR3 is 15 residues. The germline gives CDR1 MNHNS, CDR2 SASEGT. Trimming removed 4 bases from V and 3 bases from J; junction bases left unmatched: 3. The CDR3 reads CASSVDRGQTDTQYF. DNA of the CDR3: TGTGCCAGCAGTGTGGACAGGGGGCAGACAGATACGCAGTATTTT.

The V call is TRBV6-4, the J call TRBJ2-2; 8 nucleotides align to TRBD1. The germline V gene encodes CDR1 MRHNA and CDR2 SNTAGT. The V gene end was trimmed by 4 bases and the J gene end by 6 bases; junction bases not matched to a gene: 1. This CDR3 is built from 13 residues. As DNA, the CDR3 is TGTGCCAGCAGTGGACAGGGGCCCGGGGAGCTGTTTTTT. Amino acids: CASSGQGPGELFF.

The table lists this clone with a count of one. This chain joins TRBV21-1 and TRBJ2-3; TRBD2 is taken as the D call from the table, unchecked against the DNA. TRBV21-1 is shown as a pseudogene. The CDR3 totals 15 residues. CDR3 protein: CASSKVERGTDTQYF. The CDR3 region has the DNA TGTGCCAGCAGCAAAGTTGAGCGGGGCACAGATACGCAGTATTTT.

The V and J genes are TRBV7-9 and TRBJ2-2; D possibly corresponds to TRBD2 (7 bases). Germline V gives CDR1 SEHNR, CDR2 FQNEAQ (reference sequence). Trimming took 3 bases from V and 5 from J, leaving 13 bases between them. CDR3 size: 15 residues. CDR3 DNA: TGTGCCAGCAGCTTCCCGGAGGGGGGGACCGGGGAGCTGTTTTTT. Protein sequence: CASSFPEGGTGELFF.

The table lists this clone with a few counts. The V and J genes are TRBV5-1 and TRBJ1-1, with TRBD1 matching over 9 bases. There are 15 residues in the CDR3. The germline CDR1 and CDR2 sequences are SGHRS and YFSETQ. Trimming at V came to 4 bases and at J to 3 bases, leaving 7 bases not matched to a gene. CDR3 DNA sequence: TGCGCCAGCAGCCTAGCAGGACAGGGGTACACTGAAGCTTTCTTT. The encoded protein is CASSLAGQGYTEAFF.

The chain couples TRBV25-1 to TRBJ1-1, with TRBD1 matching 8 bases. This CDR3 contains 15 residues. Losses at the gene ends were 6 bases for V and 0 bases for J; bases not matched to a gene: 6. Germline CDR1 is MGHDK and CDR2 is SYGVNS. This chain's CDR3 is CASSGTGNLNTEAFF. DNA for the CDR3: TGTGCCAGCAGCGGGACAGGAAACTTGAACACTGAAGCTTTCTTT.

Notes on this clone: Different DNA sequences within this sample yield the same CDR3. The CDR3 spells CASSLTRSYEQYF. CDR3 DNA sequence: TGTGCCAGCAGCTTGACTCGATCCTACGAGCAGTACTTC. The chain couples TRBV7-9 to TRBJ2-7; D is uncertain. The CDR3 sequence is 13 residues long. V shed 3 bases and J shed 1 base, with 7 bases lying between them. Germline loops: CDR1 SEHNR, CDR2 FQNEAQ (reference sequence).

V gene TRBV30 combines with J gene TRBJ2-6; D remains unclear. CDR3 length: 15 residues. In germline, CDR1 is GTSNPN, CDR2 SVGIG (reference sequence). The ends were cut back, 3 bases at V and 0 bases at J, with 9 bases in the middle. CDR3 residues: CAWSSRFSGANVLTF. Written as DNA, the CDR3 is TGTGCCTGGAGCTCGAGGTTCTCTGGGGCCAACGTCCTGACTTTC.

The table lists this clone with a count of one. The chain joins TRBV2 to TRBJ2-7; 10 positions agree with TRBD1. The CDR3 runs 15 residues. The germline V gene has CDR1 SNHLY and CDR2 FYNNEI. The V and J ends lost 6 bases and 3 bases, in that order; junction bases with no gene match: 8. CDR3 DNA sequence: TGTGCCAGCAGGCCCGGGACAGGGGAGTACTACGAGCAGTACTTC. It yields the protein CASRPGTGEYYEQYF.

The chain employs TRBV4-1 and TRBJ1-2; D unclear. Deletions cut 1 base from V and 3 bases from J, with 9 bases between. The germline gives CDR1 MGHRA, CDR2 YSYEKL. The CDR3 extends over 14 amino acids. As DNA, the CDR3 is TGCGCCAGCAGCCAAGGATCGCCAGACTATGGCTACACCTTC. This sequence encodes CASSQGSPDYGYTF.

This chain connects TRBV5-1 to TRBJ2-7; 8 positions agree with TRBD2. The V gene end was trimmed by 1 base and the J gene end by 7 bases; junction bases not matched to a gene: 13. This CDR3 has 16 residues. Germline-derived CDR1 and CDR2 are SGHRS and YFSETQ. CDR3 region: CASSLLGLGGVEEQYF. The CDR3 nucleotides are TGCGCCAGCAGCTTGTTGGGGCTCGGGGGGGTGGAGGAGCAGTACTTC.

A single count supports this clone. V is TRBV7-3 and J is TRBJ2-3; D is perhaps TRBD2 (6 bases). CDR1 SGHTA and CDR2 FQGTGA come from the germline V gene. Trimming removed 0 bases at V and 0 bases at J, with 7 bases between. The CDR3 extends over 15 amino acids. CDR3 sequence reads: CASSLTGGSTDTQYF. For the CDR3, the DNA is TGTGCCAGCAGCTTAACTGGGGGGAGCACAGATACGCAGTATTTT.

The rearrangement joins TRBV2 to TRBJ2-1; D not resolved. This CDR3 is built from 16 residues. Germline V CDR1 and CDR2: SNHLY, FYNNEI. V was clipped by 2 bases and J by 8 bases, with 19 bases between them. Here the CDR3 reads CASSEIASVTEHEQFF. The DNA for the CDR3 is TGTGCCAGCAGTGAAATTGCCAGCGTTACCGAACATGAGCAGTTCTTC.

This chain joins TRBV9 and TRBJ1-6; 8 bases match TRBD1. V lost 2 bases, J lost 6 bases, and 4 bases stayed unmatched. Germline CDR1 SGDLS, CDR2 YYNGEE. The CDR3 has 15 amino acids. In DNA, the CDR3 is TGTGCCAGCAGCGTTTCAGGGGGCAGTAATTCACCCCTCCACTTT. Translation gives CASSVSGGSNSPLHF.

This chain connects TRBV18 to TRBJ1-1; the D is unclear. Looked up from germline, CDR1 is KGHSH and CDR2 is LQKENI. The length of the CDR3 is 11 residues. V was pared by 6 bases and J by 8 bases, with 10 bases between. CDR3 sequence: CASSRTEEAFF. The CDR3 nucleotides are TGTGCCAGCTCCCGCACGGAGGAAGCTTTCTTT.

The CDR3 sequence: CASGRGGGGGELFF. CDR3 DNA: TGCGCCAGCGGCCGTGGAGGAGGCGGCGGGGAGCTGTTTTTT. The chain carries TRBV4-1 and TRBJ2-2; possibly TRBD2 for D (5 bases). This CDR3 region has 14 residues. Trimming stripped 8 bases from V and 7 bases from J, with 17 bases between. From germline, CDR1 is MGHRA and CDR2 YSYEKL.

The J gene is TRBJ1-3, the V gene TRBV12-5; weak D call: TRBD1 (5 bases). There are 14 residues in the CDR3. The ends were cut back, 3 bases at V and 6 bases at J, with 12 bases in the middle. Germline V lookup: CDR1 LGHNT, CDR2 FRNRAP. DNA of the CDR3: TGTGCTAGTGGTTTAGGATCCAGGGAAAACACCATATATTTT. Amino acids: CASGLGSRENTIYF. Together with reference TRBV12-5 and TRBJ1-3, the CDR3 gives the full variable domain: DARVTQTPRHKVTEMGQEVTMRCQPILGHNTVFWYRQTMMQGLELLAYFRNRAPLDDSGMPKDRFSAEMPDATLATLKIQPSEPRDSAVYFCASGLGSRENTIYFGEGSWLTVV.

In this sample, this clone turned up a few times. DNA for the CDR3: TGCAGCGTTCTAAGTGACGAGCAGTACTTC. Amino acid sequence: CSVLSDEQYF. The chain carries TRBV29-1 and TRBJ2-7, with D uncertain. This CDR3 is built from 10 residues. CDR1 and CDR2 from the germline V gene are SQVTM and ANQGSEA. Trimming took 5 bases from V and 5 from J, leaving 7 bases between them.

The J gene is TRBJ1-2, the V gene TRBV29-1; D unresolved. The CDR3 runs 13 residues. Trimming shortened V by 0 bases and J by 4 bases, and 9 bases separated the two germline ends. CDR1 SQVTM and CDR2 ANQGSEA come from the germline V gene. The CDR3 DNA follows: TGCAGCGTTGAAGAGGAGGCAGCCTATGGCTACACCTTC. It specifies CSVEEEAAYGYTF.

As regards this clone: At one boundary the junction diverges from the germline segment, which might be a read error. V and J are TRBV6-5 and TRBJ1-2; 7 nucleotides line up with TRBD1. The germline V gene encodes CDR1 MNHEY and CDR2 SVGAGI. This CDR3 region has 14 residues. In nucleotides, the CDR3 is TGTGTCAGCAGTTACTCACAGGGGCGCTATGGCTACACCTTC. This codes for CVSSYSQGRYGYTF.

The J gene is TRBJ2-3, the V gene TRBV7-3; 12 nucleotides line up with TRBD2. Trimming at V came to 4 bases and at J to 6 bases, leaving 5 bases not matched to a gene. The CDR3 is 15 residues long. Per the germline V gene, CDR1 is SGHTA and CDR2 is FQGTGA. The CDR3 DNA is TGTGCCAGCAGCTCCCTAGCGGGGGGGCCTGATACGCAGTATTTT. It yields the protein CASSSLAGGPDTQYF.

This chain uses TRBV19 with TRBJ1-1; a weak D match, TRBD1 (6 bases). Trimming shortened V by 2 bases and J by 1 base, and 11 bases separated the two germline ends. Germline CDR1 and CDR2: LNHDA and SQIVND (reference sequence). The CDR3 has 15 residues. This CDR3 reads CASSIRTVRNTEAFF. The CDR3 bases are TGTGCCAGTAGTATACGGACAGTGCGGAACACTGAAGCTTTCTTT.

The V and J genes are TRBV21-1 and TRBJ1-3; TRBD1, the D gene given by the table, was not confirmed from the DNA. TRBV21-1 is reported as a pseudogene. This CDR3 comprises 15 residues. The CDR3 sequence: CASTADRPAGNTIYF. CDR3 sequence (DNA): TGTGCCAGCACCGCCGACAGGCCCGCTGGAAACACCATATATTTT.

The chain couples TRBV2 to TRBJ1-4; 7 positions agree with TRBD1. Germline trimming cut 1 base from V and 10 bases from J; bases unmatched to any gene: 6. CDR3 length equals 14 residues. Germline V lookup: CDR1 SNHLY, CDR2 FYNNEI. The CDR3 DNA reads as TGTGCCAGCAGTGAAGGGACAGGCGCTCGAAAACTGTTTTTT. Encoded protein: CASSEGTGARKLFF.

The chain couples TRBV21-1 to TRBJ2-1; whether TRBD2, the table's D call, matches the DNA was not checked. TRBV21-1 is assigned pseudogene status. The CDR3 is 21 residues long. The CDR3 region is CASSKCWSALREASFYNEQFF. The CDR3 region has the DNA TGTGCCAGCAGCAAATGCTGGTCGGCCTTGCGGGAGGCCTCCTTCTACAATGAGCAGTTCTTC.

CDR3 in amino acids: CASSLPTVGSAFF. DNA of the CDR3: TGTGCCAGCAGCTTACCGACAGTCGGCTCAGCTTTCTTT. V gene TRBV7-9 combines with J gene TRBJ1-1, with TRBD1 as a possible D gene (5 bases). Trimming removed 2 bases from V and 10 bases from J, with 14 bases in between. Germline loops: CDR1 SEHNR, CDR2 FQNEAQ (reference sequence). The CDR3 runs 13 residues. The full variable domain, with the rest looked up from reference TRBV7-9 and TRBJ1-1, is DTGVSQNPRHKITKRGQNVTFRCDPISEHNRLYWYRQTLGQGPEFLTYFQNEAQLEKSRLLSDRFSAERPKGSFSTLEIQRTEQGDSAMYLCASSLPTVGSAFFGQGTRLTVV.

V gene TRBV30 combines with J gene TRBJ2-1; maybe TRBD2 (6 bases). The CDR3 totals 13 residues. The V gene's germline CDR1 is GTSNPN and CDR2 SVGIG (reference sequence). V was pared by 0 bases and J by 8 bases, with 11 bases between. The CDR3 DNA reads TGTGCCTGGAGTGTTCGTTTAGCGGATGAGCAGTTCTTC. This sequence encodes CAWSVRLADEQFF. Complete variable domain (other parts from reference TRBV30 and TRBJ2-1): SQTIHQWPATLVQPVGSPLSLECTVEGTSNPNLYWYRQAAGRGLQLLFYSVGIGQISSEVPQNLSASRPQDRQFILSSKKLLLSDSGFYLCAWSVRLADEQFFGPGTRLTVL.

This clone appeared a few times. CDR3 sequence reads: CASSEGGSSYQETQYF. CDR3 DNA sequence: TGTGCCAGCAGCGAGGGAGGGAGCTCGTACCAAGAGACCCAGTACTTC. The rearrangement links TRBV9 to TRBJ2-5, with 7 bases identical to TRBD2. The CDR3 length is 16 residues. CDR1 and CDR2 from the germline V gene are SGDLS and YYNGEE. The trim removed 3 bases at V and 0 bases at J, leaving 8 bases unmatched. Drawing the rest from reference TRBV9 and TRBJ2-5, the complete variable domain is DSGVTQTPKHLITATGQRVTLRCSPRSGDLSVYWYQQSLDQGLQFLIQYYNGEERAKGNILERFSAQQFPDLHSELNLSSLELGDSALYFCASSEGGSSYQETQYFGPGTRLLVL.